This is a list of T cell receptor beta chains from one sample in a study of early stage breast cancer tumors. Assay used: immunoSEQ multiplex PCR; TCRdb lists only in-frame clones, some missing. The sample carries about 72,000 clones, 70% to 85% recorded once. Specimen: blood. The receptors originated from a person aged 60 to 70 with breast cancer. CDR3s include the opening cysteine and the closing phenylalanine or tryptophan. A D gene is named only where the DNA matches it firmly. The size entry is marked missing in some rows and otherwise reads once, few, many or a size class.

clone_size	v_call	cdr3_length	d_call	j_call	cdr3_nt	cdr3_aa
.	TRBV28	17	TRBD1	TRBJ1-5	TGTGCCAGCAGTTTAGCGGGGGACAGATCTAGCAATCAGCCCCAGCATTTT	CASSLAGDRSSNQPQHF
.	TRBV30	12	.	TRBJ1-1	TGTGCCTGGAGGGGGGACATCACTGAAGCTTTCTTT	CAWRGDITEAFF
.	TRBV29-1	14	.	TRBJ2-1	TGCAGCGCCTCAACCGGGACGGTGCTCAATGAGCAGTTCTTC	CSASTGTVLNEQFF
few	TRBV28	15	TRBD1	TRBJ1-5	TGTGCCAGCAGCCTGCGACAGGGGGCGGTTCAGCCCCAGCATTTT	CASSLRQGAVQPQHF
.	TRBV7-3	14	TRBD2	TRBJ2-5	TGTGCCAGCAGCTTAGGGGGGGTAGCTGAGACCCAGTACTTC	CASSLGGVAETQYF
.	TRBV30	14	.	TRBJ2-4	TGTGCCTGGGACGCTGGGGGTGACAAAAACATTCAGTACTTC	CAWDAGGDKNIQYF
.	TRBV2	13	.	TRBJ2-5	TGTGCCAGCAGAGATCAGGGTCGGGAGACCCAGTACTTC	CASRDQGRETQYF
.	TRBV29-1	13	.	TRBJ2-1	TGCAGCTCGGGGGATAGTTATAGGGGTGAGCAGTTCTTC	CSSGDSYRGEQFF
few	TRBV6-1	13	.	TRBJ1-1	TGTGCCAGCAGTTTTGGGATGAACACTGAAGCTTTCTTT	CASSFGMNTEAFF
.	TRBV6-5	15	.	TRBJ1-4	TGTGCCAGCAGGGCTATGGGGGAAATTAATGAAAAACTGTTTTTT	CASRAMGEINEKLFF
.	TRBV5-4	16	TRBD2	TRBJ2-1	TGTGCCAGCAGCTTGGGGGCTAGCGGGGGGTTAAGTGAGCAGTTCTTC	CASSLGASGGLSEQFF
.	TRBV29-1	11	TRBD1	TRBJ2-7	TGCAGCGGCACAGGGGGCAACGAGCAGTACTTC	CSGTGGNEQYF
.	TRBV5-1	14	.	TRBJ2-1	TGCGCCAGCAGCTTGGCCACACTAGTCGATGAGCAGTTCTTC	CASSLATLVDEQFF
.	TRBV11-2	15	.	TRBJ1-1	TGTGCCAGCAGCTTAGCGAAGGGGCGGGTGGCTGAAGCTTTCTTT	CASSLAKGRVAEAFF
few	TRBV7-9	14	.	TRBJ1-3	TGTGCCAGCAGCGCCCGGACATTAGGACACACCATATATTTT	CASSARTLGHTIYF
once	TRBV4-2	16	.	TRBJ2-6	TGTGCCAGCAGCCCCCGGGGAACATCTGGGGCCAACGTCCTGACTTTC	CASSPRGTSGANVLTF
.	TRBV30	15	TRBD2	TRBJ2-5	TGTGCCTGGAGGGATCTCCGACTAGCGTCGGAGACCCAGTACTTC	CAWRDLRLASETQYF
.	TRBV5-6	14	.	TRBJ2-5	TGTGCCAGCAGCTCCCCCGGGGCCCGGGAGACCCAGTACTTC	CASSSPGARETQYF
.	TRBV7-9	11	.	TRBJ2-5	TGTGCCAGCAGCTTAGCGGGCACCCAGTACTTC	CASSLAGTQYF
.	TRBV5-4	15	.	TRBJ2-2	TGTGCCAGCCACCTGGGTCCCCTGGGCACCGGGGAGCTGTTTTTT	CASHLGPLGTGELFF
.	TRBV27	14	.	TRBJ1-3	TGTGCCAGCAGTTTTTCGGGCTCTGGAAACACCATATATTTT	CASSFSGSGNTIYF
.	TRBV7-9	15	.	TRBJ1-1	TGTGCCAGCAGCCCCAGACGGGCTTTGAACACTGAAGCTTTCTTT	CASSPRRALNTEAFF
.	TRBV5-1	15	TRBD2	TRBJ2-2	TGCGCCAGCAGCTTGGAGGCGGGAGAGGTCGGGGAGCTGTTTTTT	CASSLEAGEVGELFF
.	TRBV5-6	15	TRBD1	TRBJ2-7	TGTGCCAGCAGCTGGGGGACAGAGACAGACTACGAGCAGTACTTC	CASSWGTETDYEQYF
.	TRBV7-2	11	.	TRBJ2-3	TGTGCCAGCAGCTCAGCAGATACGCAGTATTTT	CASSSADTQYF
.	TRBV7-2	19	.	TRBJ2-1	TGTGCCAGCAGCTTAGCCCCCCCACTATCCTCACAGGGATACAATGAGCAGTTCTTC	CASSLAPPLSSQGYNEQFF
.	TRBV5-1	15	.	TRBJ1-2	TGCGCCAGCATGGATCCGAGGGGCCGTAACTATGGCTACACCTTC	CASMDPRGRNYGYTF
.	TRBV2	16	TRBD1	TRBJ2-2	TGTGCCAGCAGGAAGGGACAGGGGGCTTTCACCGGGGAGCTGTTTTTT	CASRKGQGAFTGELFF
few	TRBV6-1	15	.	TRBJ1-2	TGTGCCAGCAGTCGGATCCGGGACCCTTCAGCTCGTCTCACCTTC	CASSRIRDPSARLTF
.	TRBV30	14	.	TRBJ2-6	TGTGCCTGGAGTCCTTTTTCTGGGGCCAACGTCCTGACTTTC	CAWSPFSGANVLTF
once	TRBV6-6	14	TRBD1	TRBJ1-2	TGTGCCAGCAGTTACGACAGGGGGCCTGATGGCTACACCTTC	CASSYDRGPDGYTF
.	TRBV5-4	16	.	TRBJ2-5	TGTGCCAGCAGCAGTGACGAGGGGGGGGGCGATAATAGCCAGTACTTC	CASSSDEGGGDNSQYF
.	TRBV6-1	11	.	TRBJ1-1	TGTGCCAGCAGAGGGAACACTGAAGCTTTCTTT	CASRGNTEAFF
.	TRBV10-1	13	.	TRBJ2-1	TGCGCCAGCAGTCCCGGGACGGACAATGAGCAGTTCTTC	CASSPGTDNEQFF
.	TRBV18	13	TRBD2	TRBJ2-1	TGTGCCAGCTCACCAGGGGGAGGGAATGAGCAGTTCTTC	CASSPGGGNEQFF
.	TRBV21-1	17	.	TRBJ2-3	TGTGCCAGCACCTTAGGGACACCCGCAGCCCCCACAGATACGCAGTATTTT	CASTLGTPAAPTDTQYF
once	TRBV30	15	.	TRBJ1-2	TGTGCCTGGAGTACCGGGCCCTTTTATAACTATGGCTACACCTTC	CAWSTGPFYNYGYTF
.	TRBV18	16	.	TRBJ1-1	TGTGCCAGCTCACTGTGGGGGAGTGGTCGGAACACTGAAGCTTTCTTT	CASSLWGSGRNTEAFF
.	TRBV19	15	.	TRBJ2-2	TGTGCCAGTAGTATTGGGAACAGGTACACCGGGGAGCTGTTTTTT	CASSIGNRYTGELFF
.	TRBV14	15	.	TRBJ1-6	TGTGCCAGCAGCCAAGATGAAGGTTTGCATTCACCCCTCCACTTT	CASSQDEGLHSPLHF
.	TRBV5-6	14	TRBD1	TRBJ2-5	TGTGCCAGCAGCTTGACAGGGGGTTGGAAGACCCAGTACTTC	CASSLTGGWKTQYF
.	TRBV6-5	14	.	TRBJ1-1	TGTGCCAGCAGTTACTCATCGGGGGGCCGGGAAGCTTTCTTT	CASSYSSGGREAFF
.	TRBV21-1	14	.	TRBJ2-2	TGTGCCAGCAGCAAAGTGGGGAACACCGGGGAGCTGTTTTTT	CASSKVGNTGELFF
.	TRBV11-3	13	.	TRBJ2-7	TGTGCCAGCAGCTTAAAGCCTAACTCCGAGCAGTACTTC	CASSLKPNSEQYF
.	TRBV7-2	16	.	TRBJ2-3	TGTGCCAGCAGCCGCCTTCGCGGGACCCCCGGGGATACGCAGTATTTT	CASSRLRGTPGDTQYF
.	TRBV18	14	.	TRBJ2-5	TGTGCCAGCTCACCACAACAGGGAGGGGAGACCCAGTACTTC	CASSPQQGGETQYF
.	TRBV4-3	16	.	TRBJ1-2	TGCGCCAGCAGCCAAGATTTGACAGTCAAATCCTATGGCTACACCTTC	CASSQDLTVKSYGYTF
.	TRBV9	13	.	TRBJ1-1	TGTGCCAGCTCGACAGCACTGAACACTGAAGCTTTCTTT	CASSTALNTEAFF
few	TRBV5-1	15	TRBD1	TRBJ1-1	TGCGCCAGCAGCGATCCGACAGGGTCGGGCACTGAAGCTTTCTTT	CASSDPTGSGTEAFF
few	TRBV5-4	13	.	TRBJ2-3	TGTGCCACGACGATGCGCGATCAGGATACGCAGTATTTT	CATTMRDQDTQYF
.	TRBV10-2	13	.	TRBJ2-5	TGCGCCAGCAGTGTTAGGGGGAAAGAGACCCAGTACTTC	CASSVRGKETQYF
.	TRBV5-4	14	TRBD1	TRBJ2-2	TGTGCCAGCCGGCGACAGGGGACCGCCGGGGAGCTGTTTTTT	CASRRQGTAGELFF
.	TRBV12-5	11	.	TRBJ2-5	TGTGCTAGTGGTACCGAGCAGGCCCAGTACTTC	CASGTEQAQYF
.	TRBV19	13	.	TRBJ2-7	TGTGCCAGTAGTAATCTGGCCTCGAGCGAGCAGTACTTC	CASSNLASSEQYF